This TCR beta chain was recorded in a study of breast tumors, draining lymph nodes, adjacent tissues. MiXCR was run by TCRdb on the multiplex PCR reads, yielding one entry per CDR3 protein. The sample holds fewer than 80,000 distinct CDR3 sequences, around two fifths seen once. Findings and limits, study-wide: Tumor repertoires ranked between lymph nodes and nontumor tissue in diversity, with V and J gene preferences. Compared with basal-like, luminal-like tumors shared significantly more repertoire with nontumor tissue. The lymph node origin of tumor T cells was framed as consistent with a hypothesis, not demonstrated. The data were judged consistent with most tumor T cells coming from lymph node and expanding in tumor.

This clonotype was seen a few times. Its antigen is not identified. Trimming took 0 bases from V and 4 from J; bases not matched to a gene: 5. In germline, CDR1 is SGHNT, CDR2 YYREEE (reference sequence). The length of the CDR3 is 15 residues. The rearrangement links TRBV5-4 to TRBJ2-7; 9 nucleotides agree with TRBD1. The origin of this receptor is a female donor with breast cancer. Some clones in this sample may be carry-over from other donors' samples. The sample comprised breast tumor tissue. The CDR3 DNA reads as TGTGCCAGCAGCTTGGGGGGACAGGGTACTTACGAGCAGTACTTC. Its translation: CASSLGGQGTYEQYF.